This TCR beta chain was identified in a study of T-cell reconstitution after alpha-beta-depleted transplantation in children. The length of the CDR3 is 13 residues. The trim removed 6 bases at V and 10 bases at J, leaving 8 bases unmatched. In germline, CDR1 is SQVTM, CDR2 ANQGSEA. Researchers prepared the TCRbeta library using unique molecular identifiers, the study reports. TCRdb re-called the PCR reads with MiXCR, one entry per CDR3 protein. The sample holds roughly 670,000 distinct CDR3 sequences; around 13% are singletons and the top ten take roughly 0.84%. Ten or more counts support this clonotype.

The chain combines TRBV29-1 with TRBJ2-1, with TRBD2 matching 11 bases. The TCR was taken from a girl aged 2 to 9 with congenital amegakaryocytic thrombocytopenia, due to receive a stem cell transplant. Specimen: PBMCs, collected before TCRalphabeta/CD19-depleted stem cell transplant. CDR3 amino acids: CSVVAGGPEEQFF. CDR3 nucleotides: TGCAGCGTCGTAGCGGGAGGGCCTGAGGAGCAGTTCTTC.